These 6 T cell receptor beta chains originate from one sample sequenced in a study of response to subunit inactivated influenza vaccine. TCRdb recomputed calls from the RT-PCR reads with MiXCR, one row per CDR3 protein. Counted here are roughly 700,000 distinct CDR3 sequences, around a sixth occurring once; the ten biggest clones make up roughly 10%. This material consisted of PBMCs from blood, taken 12 days after vaccination. These receptors were taken from a man aged 50 or older who received an inactivated influenza vaccine.

The rearrangement joins TRBV20-1 to TRBJ2-5; possibly TRBD1 for D (5 bases). Trimming took off 3 bases at V and 0 bases at J, with 14 bases between the two ends. CDR1 DFQATT and CDR2 SNEGSKA come from the germline V gene (reference sequence). This CDR3 has 15 residues. The chain's CDR3 is CSARILDSHQETQYF. Written as DNA, the CDR3 is TGCAGTGCTAGGATATTAGACAGCCACCAAGAGACCCAGTACTTC.

The gene calls are TRBV28 and TRBJ2-5; TRBD1 might be the D (7 bases). V was pared by 11 bases and J by 4 bases, with 17 bases between. The CDR3 sequence is 13 residues long. In germline, CDR1 is MDHEN, CDR2 SYDVKM. The CDR3, as DNA: TGTGCCGCGGGACCAGGGGGTATAGAGACCCAGTACTTC. This translates into CAAGPGGIETQYF. The full variable domain, with the rest looked up from reference TRBV28 and TRBJ2-5, is DVKVTQSSRYLVKRTGEKVFLECVQDMDHENMFWYRQDPGLGLRLIYFSYDVKMKEKGDIPEGYSVSREKKERFSLILESASTNQTSMYLCAAGPGGIETQYFGPGTRLLVL.

This clonotype has only a few counts. The rearrangement links TRBV20-1 to TRBJ2-4, with unresolved D. Trimming stripped 7 bases from V and 0 bases from J, with 10 bases between. CDR1 and CDR2 (germline): DFQATT, SNEGSKA (reference sequence). This CDR3 has 13 residues. CDR3 sequence: CSVVATAKNIQYF. The CDR3 DNA follows: TGCAGTGTGGTTGCGACAGCCAAAAACATTCAGTACTTC.

In its sample, this clonotype was seen a few times. The chain has TRBV7-9 and TRBJ1-4, with D maybe TRBD1 (5 bases). V lost 1 base, J lost 2 bases, and 8 bases lay in between. CDR3 size: 15 residues. CDR1 is SEHNR and CDR2 is FQNEAQ in the germline V gene (reference sequence). CDR3 sequence (DNA): TGTGCCAGCAGCTTAGTTGGGGGGACTAATGAAAAACTGTTTTTT. As protein: CASSLVGGTNEKLFF.

This clonotype has more than one count but fewer than ten. The chain uses TRBV7-6 and TRBJ2-5; D assignment may be TRBD1 or TRBD2 (5 bases each). The CDR3 is 16 residues long. In germline, CDR1 is SGHVS, CDR2 FNYEAQ. V shed 1 base and J shed 1 base, with 13 bases lying between them. CDR3: CASSLVRRGVQETQYF. In nucleotides, the CDR3 is TGTGCCAGCAGCTTAGTCCGTCGAGGGGTCCAAGAGACCCAGTACTTC.

The chain combines TRBV2 with TRBJ1-2; no firm D call. Trimming cost V 5 bases and J 13 bases, with 29 bases left between them. Germline V gene lookup returns CDR1 SNHLY and CDR2 FYNNEI. This CDR3 has 16 residues. CDR3 nucleotide sequence: TGTGCCAGCAGTCCAACCGCTGTGGGGAAGGTACATCCACCCACCTTC. Protein product: CASSPTAVGKVHPPTF.